Sequencing of this T cell receptor beta chain was carried out in a study of blood T cell repertoires in COVID-19. Across the whole study: The United States, Italy and Spain were the sources of the acute and convalescent COVID-19 samples. Sources were T cells, B-cell-depleted T cells, or PBMCs; the material itself was cDNA or gDNA.

This clone came up a few times. The authors' processing: Reference gene primer amplification in the assay estimated nucleated cell counts. Profiled with immunoSEQ multiplex PCR; TCRdb holds only in-frame clones, not every one. That table supplies the V and J calls and clone size; D and trimming were determined from the DNA. In the table there are fewer than 150,000 clones, approximately 80% of which are singletons. This CDR3 region has 15 residues. Trimming pared 3 bases from V and 0 bases from J, leaving 13 bases between. The germline V gene encodes CDR1 SGHKS and CDR2 YYEKEE (reference sequence). Source material: peripheral blood. The chain carries TRBV5-5 and TRBJ2-7; a possible D gene is TRBD1 (5 bases). This clonotype was sampled from a woman in her fifties or sixties with acute or convalescent COVID-19. The DNA of the CDR3 is TGTGCCAGCAGCTCTCCAGGGCAAAGCTCCTACGAGCAGTACTTC. Encoded protein: CASSSPGQSSYEQYF. The whole variable domain, filled in from reference TRBV5-5 and TRBJ2-7, reads DAGVTQSPTHLIKTRGQQVTLRCSPISGHKSVSWYQQVLGQGPQFIFQYYEKEERGRGNFPDRFSARQFPNYSSELNVNALLLGDSALYLCASSSPGQSSYEQYFGPGTRLTVT.